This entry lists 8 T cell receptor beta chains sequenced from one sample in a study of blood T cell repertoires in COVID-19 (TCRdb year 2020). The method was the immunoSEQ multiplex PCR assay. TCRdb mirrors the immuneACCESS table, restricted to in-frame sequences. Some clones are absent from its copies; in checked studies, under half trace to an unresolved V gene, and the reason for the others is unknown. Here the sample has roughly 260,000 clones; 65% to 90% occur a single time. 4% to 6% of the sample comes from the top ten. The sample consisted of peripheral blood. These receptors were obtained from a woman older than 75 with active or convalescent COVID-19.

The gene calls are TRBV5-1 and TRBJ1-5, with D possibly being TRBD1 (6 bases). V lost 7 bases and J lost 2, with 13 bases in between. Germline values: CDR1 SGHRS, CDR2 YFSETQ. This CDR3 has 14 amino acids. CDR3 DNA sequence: TGCGCCAGCCATTCAGGGGTTGGCAATCAGCCCCAGCATTTT. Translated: CASHSGVGNQPQHF.

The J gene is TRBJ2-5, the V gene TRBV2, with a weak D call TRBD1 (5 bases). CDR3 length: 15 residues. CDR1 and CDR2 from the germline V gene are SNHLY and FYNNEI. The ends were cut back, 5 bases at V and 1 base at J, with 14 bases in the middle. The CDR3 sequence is CASSLTQGIQETQYF. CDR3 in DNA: TGTGCCAGCAGTTTAACGCAGGGAATCCAAGAGACCCAGTACTTC.

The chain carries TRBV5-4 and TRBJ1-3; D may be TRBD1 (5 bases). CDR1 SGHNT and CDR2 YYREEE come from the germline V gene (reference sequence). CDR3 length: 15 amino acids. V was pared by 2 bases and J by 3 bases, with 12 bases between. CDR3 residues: CASSFVGGGGNTIYF. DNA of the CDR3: TGTGCCAGCAGCTTCGTTGGGGGAGGTGGAAACACCATATATTTT.

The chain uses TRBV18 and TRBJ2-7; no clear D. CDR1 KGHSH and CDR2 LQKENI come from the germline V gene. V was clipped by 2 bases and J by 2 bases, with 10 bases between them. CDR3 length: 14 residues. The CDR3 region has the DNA TGTGCCAGCTCACCAGCGGCGAGCCCCTACGAGCAGTACTTC. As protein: CASSPAASPYEQYF.

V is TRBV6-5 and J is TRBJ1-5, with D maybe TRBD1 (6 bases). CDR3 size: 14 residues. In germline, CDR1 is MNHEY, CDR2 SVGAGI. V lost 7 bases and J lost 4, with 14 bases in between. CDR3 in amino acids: CASIGGHLNQPQHF. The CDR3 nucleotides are TGTGCCAGCATTGGGGGACACTTAAATCAGCCCCAGCATTTT.

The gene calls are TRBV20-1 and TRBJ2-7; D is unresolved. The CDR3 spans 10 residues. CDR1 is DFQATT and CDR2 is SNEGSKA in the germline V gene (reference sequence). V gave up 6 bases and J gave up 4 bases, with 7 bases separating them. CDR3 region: CSAADYEQYF. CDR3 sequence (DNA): TGCAGTGCGGCCGATTACGAGCAGTACTTC.

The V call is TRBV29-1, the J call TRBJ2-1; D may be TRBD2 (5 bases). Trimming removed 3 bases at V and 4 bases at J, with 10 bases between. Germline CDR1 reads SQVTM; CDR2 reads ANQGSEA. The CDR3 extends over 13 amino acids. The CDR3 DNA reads TGCAGCGTTGATAGCGTGAAGTACAATGAGCAGTTCTTC. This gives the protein CSVDSVKYNEQFF.

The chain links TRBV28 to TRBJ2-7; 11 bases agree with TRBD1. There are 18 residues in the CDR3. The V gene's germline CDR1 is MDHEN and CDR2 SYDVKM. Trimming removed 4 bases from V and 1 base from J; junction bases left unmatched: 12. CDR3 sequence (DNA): TGTGCCAGCAGTTCCCCCGGGACAGGGGGTTCCCTTTCCTACGAGCAGTACTTC. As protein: CASSSPGTGGSLSYEQYF.